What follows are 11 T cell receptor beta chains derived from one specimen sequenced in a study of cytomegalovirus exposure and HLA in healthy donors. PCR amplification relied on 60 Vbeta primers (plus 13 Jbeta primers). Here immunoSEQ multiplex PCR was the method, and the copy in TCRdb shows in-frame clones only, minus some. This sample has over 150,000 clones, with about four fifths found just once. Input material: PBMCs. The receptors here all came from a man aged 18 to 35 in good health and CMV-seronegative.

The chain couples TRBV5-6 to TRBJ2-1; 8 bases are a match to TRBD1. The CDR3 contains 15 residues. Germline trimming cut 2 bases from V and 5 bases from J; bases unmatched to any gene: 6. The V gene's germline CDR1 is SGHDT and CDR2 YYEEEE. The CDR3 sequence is CASSFPDRANNEQFF. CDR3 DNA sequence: TGTGCCAGCAGCTTTCCGGACAGGGCCAACAATGAGCAGTTCTTC.

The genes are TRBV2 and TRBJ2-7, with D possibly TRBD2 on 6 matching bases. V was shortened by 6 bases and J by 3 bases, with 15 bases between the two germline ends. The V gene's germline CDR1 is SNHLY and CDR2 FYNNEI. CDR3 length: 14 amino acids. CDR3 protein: CASRDQGGSYEQYF. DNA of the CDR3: TGTGCCAGCAGGGATCAGGGAGGAAGCTACGAGCAGTACTTC.

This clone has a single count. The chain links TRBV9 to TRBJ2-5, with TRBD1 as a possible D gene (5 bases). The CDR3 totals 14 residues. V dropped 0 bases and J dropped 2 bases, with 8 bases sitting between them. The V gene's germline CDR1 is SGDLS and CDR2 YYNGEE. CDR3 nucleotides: TGTGCCAGCAGCGTAGAGGCAGGGCAAGAGACCCAGTACTTC. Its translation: CASSVEAGQETQYF.

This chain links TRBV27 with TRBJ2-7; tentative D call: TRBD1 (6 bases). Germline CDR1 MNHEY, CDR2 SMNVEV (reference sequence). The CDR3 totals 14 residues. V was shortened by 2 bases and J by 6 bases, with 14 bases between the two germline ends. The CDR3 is CASSLEYRVGEQYV. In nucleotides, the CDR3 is TGTGCCAGCAGTTTAGAATACAGGGTGGGCGAGCAGTACGTC.

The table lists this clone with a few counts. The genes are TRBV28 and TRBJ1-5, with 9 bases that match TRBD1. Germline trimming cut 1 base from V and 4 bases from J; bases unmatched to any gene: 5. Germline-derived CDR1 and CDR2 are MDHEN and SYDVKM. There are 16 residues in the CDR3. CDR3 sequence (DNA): TGTGCCAGCAGTTTATTGGGGACAGGGCTGAATCAGCCCCAGCATTTT. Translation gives CASSLLGTGLNQPQHF.

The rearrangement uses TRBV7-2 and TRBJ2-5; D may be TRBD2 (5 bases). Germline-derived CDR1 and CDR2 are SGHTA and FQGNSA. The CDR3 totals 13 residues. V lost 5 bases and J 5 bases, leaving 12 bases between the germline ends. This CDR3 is CASSPRRVETQYF. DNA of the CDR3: TGTGCCAGCAGCCCCAGGCGGGTGGAGACCCAGTACTTC.

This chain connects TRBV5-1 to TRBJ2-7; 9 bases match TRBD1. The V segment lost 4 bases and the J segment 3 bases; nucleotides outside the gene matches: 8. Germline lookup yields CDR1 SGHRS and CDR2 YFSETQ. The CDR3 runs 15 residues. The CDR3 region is CASSGGTGSYYEQYF. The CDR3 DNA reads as TGCGCCAGCAGCGGAGGGACAGGGTCCTACTACGAGCAGTACTTC.

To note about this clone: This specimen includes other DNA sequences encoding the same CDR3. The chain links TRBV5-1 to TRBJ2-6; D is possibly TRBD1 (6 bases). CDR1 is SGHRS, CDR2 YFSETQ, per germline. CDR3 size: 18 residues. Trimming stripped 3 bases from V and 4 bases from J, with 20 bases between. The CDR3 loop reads CASSSPGTLSSGANVLTF. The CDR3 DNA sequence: TGCGCCAGCAGCTCTCCCGGGACACTGAGCTCCGGGGCCAACGTCCTGACTTTC.

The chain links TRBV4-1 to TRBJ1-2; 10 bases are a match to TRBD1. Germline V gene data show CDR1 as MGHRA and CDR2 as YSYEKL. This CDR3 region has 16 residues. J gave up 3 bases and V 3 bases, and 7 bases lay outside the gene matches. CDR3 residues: CASSHGPGQGHYGYTF. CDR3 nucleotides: TGCGCCAGCAGCCACGGACCGGGACAGGGGCACTATGGCTACACCTTC.

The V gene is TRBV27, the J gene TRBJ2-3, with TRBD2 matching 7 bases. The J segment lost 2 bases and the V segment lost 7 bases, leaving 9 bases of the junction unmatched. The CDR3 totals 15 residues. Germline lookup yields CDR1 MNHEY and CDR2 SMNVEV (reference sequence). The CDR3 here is CASNPREGSTDTQYF. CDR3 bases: TGTGCCAGCAATCCGAGGGAGGGTTCCACAGATACGCAGTATTTT.

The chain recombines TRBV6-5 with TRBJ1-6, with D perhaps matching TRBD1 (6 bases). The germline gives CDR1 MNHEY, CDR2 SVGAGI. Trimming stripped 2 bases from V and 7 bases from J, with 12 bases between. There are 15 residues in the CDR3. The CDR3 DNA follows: TGTGCCAGCAGTTACCGAACAGGGCCGAATTCACCCCTCCACTTT. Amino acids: CASSYRTGPNSPLHF.